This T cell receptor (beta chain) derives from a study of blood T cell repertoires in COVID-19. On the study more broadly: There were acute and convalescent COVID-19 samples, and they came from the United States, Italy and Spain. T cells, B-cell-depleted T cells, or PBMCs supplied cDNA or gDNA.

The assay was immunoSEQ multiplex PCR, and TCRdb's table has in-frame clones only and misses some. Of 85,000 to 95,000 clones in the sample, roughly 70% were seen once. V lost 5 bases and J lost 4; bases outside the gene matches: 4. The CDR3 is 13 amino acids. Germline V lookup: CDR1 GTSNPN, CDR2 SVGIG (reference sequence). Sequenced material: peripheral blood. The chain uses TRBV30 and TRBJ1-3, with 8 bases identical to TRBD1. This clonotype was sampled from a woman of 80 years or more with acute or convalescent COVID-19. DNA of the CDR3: TGTGCCTGGGCCGGACAGGGAGGAAACACCATATATTTT. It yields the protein CAWAGQGGNTIYF.